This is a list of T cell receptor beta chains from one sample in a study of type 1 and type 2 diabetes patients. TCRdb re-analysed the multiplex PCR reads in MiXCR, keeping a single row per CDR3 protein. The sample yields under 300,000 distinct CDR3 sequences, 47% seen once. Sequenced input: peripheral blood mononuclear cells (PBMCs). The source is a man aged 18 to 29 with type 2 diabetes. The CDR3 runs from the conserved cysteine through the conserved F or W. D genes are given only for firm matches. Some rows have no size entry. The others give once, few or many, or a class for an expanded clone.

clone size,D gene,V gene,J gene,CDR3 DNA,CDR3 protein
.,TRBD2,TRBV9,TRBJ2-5,TGTGCCAGCAGCGAGGGGACTAGCGGGGTTGAGACCCAGTACTTC,CASSEGTSGVETQYF
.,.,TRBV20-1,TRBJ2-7,TGCAGTGCTGGCCTCTTTGTGGGAGGAACCTACGAGCAGTACTTC,CSAGLFVGGTYEQYF
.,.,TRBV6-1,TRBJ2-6,TGTGCCAGCAGTCCCACCGAAACGGATCCTAAATTCTCTGGGGCCAACGTCCTGACTTTC,CASSPTETDPKFSGANVLTF
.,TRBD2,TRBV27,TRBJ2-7,TGTGCCAGCAGTTTTTTACTAGCGGGACCATACGAGCAGTACTTC,CASSFLLAGPYEQYF
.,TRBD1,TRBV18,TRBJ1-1,TGTGCCAGCTCACCGGGGACAGGAGGTAATAAGCCTGCAGCTTTCTTT,CASSPGTGGNKPAAFF
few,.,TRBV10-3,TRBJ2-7,TGTGCCATCAGTGAGGGGGCAGTCCTACACTACGAGCAGTACTTC,CAISEGAVLHYEQYF
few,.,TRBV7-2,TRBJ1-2,TGTGCCAGCAGCCCACGGGGGGCGGGTGGCTATGGCTACACCTTC,CASSPRGAGGYGYTF
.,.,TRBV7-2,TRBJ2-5,TGTGCCAGCAGTTTACATAGAAGGGGTCCAGAGACCCAGTACTTC,CASSLHRRGPETQYF
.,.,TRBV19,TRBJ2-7,TGTGCCAGTAGTTGGGAAACTGGGATCACACCATTCTCCTACGAGCAGTACTTC,CASSWETGITPFSYEQYF
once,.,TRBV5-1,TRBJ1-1,TGCGCCAGCAGCTCAGACGGGGGTCTCATGAACACTGAAGCTTTCTTT,CASSSDGGLMNTEAFF
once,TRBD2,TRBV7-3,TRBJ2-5,TGTGCCAGCAGCTCAACCCGGGGACTAGCGGGACCAGAGACCCAGTACTTC,CASSSTRGLAGPETQYF
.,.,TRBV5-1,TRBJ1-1,TGCGCCAGCAGCCAAGTAGGGAACACTGAAGCTTTCTTT,CASSQVGNTEAFF
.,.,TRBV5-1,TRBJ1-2,TGCGCCAGCAGCTTCCACAGCGGCTATGGCTACACCTTC,CASSFHSGYGYTF
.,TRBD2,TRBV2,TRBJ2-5,TGTGCCAGCAGCGAAGGCCCCGGGACTAGCCTAGAGACCCAGTACTTC,CASSEGPGTSLETQYF
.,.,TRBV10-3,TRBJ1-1,TGTGCCATCAGTGAGTCACCTATGAACACTGAAGCTTTCTTT,CAISESPMNTEAFF
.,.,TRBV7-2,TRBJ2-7,TGTGCCAGCAGTTTGGGGTCCGACTACGAGCAGTACTTC,CASSLGSDYEQYF
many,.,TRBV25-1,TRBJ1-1,TGTGCCAGCAGTGAAGGGCGTACTGAAGCTTTCTTT,CASSEGRTEAFF
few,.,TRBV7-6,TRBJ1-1,TGTGCCAGCAGCTCAACGACTAGCACTGAAGCTTTCTTT,CASSSTTSTEAFF